The 7 T cell receptor beta chains given below trace back to one sample, sequenced in a study of shared clonotypes between healthy human individuals. Repertoires were generated with immunoSEQ multiplex PCR, while TCRdb's copy carries only in-frame clones and drops some. The table shows 2 million to 2.5 million clones, with roughly 90% occurring only once. The source material was naive CD4+ T cells from PBMCs. The subset denotes: CD45RA+ positively selected. These receptors came from a man younger than 30 in good health. Some clones in this sample may be carry-over from other donors' samples.

V and J are TRBV7-6 and TRBJ2-7, with 7 bases fitting TRBD2. The V and J ends lost 4 bases and 4 bases, in that order; junction bases with no gene match: 10. The CDR3 runs 15 residues. The germline gives CDR1 SGHVS, CDR2 FNYEAQ. DNA of the CDR3: TGTGCCAGCAGCTCCGCGGGCGGGAGAATGTACGAGCAGTACTTC. It specifies CASSSAGGRMYEQYF.

The chain uses TRBV6-1 and TRBJ2-7, with D maybe TRBD2 (6 bases). CDR3 length: 14 residues. Germline V gives CDR1 MNHNS, CDR2 SASEGT. Trimming pared 8 bases from V and 4 bases from J, leaving 18 bases between. The CDR3 spells CASVGGRKVYEQYF. Written as DNA, the CDR3 is TGTGCCAGCGTGGGGGGTCGTAAGGTTTACGAGCAGTACTTC.

The chain links TRBV7-2 to TRBJ2-7; no firm D call. The CDR3 consists of 13 residues. The V end was cut by 1 base, the J end by 3 bases, with 7 bases between. Germline assignment: CDR1 SGHTA and CDR2 FQGNSA. CDR3 sequence: CASSLGANYEQYF. CDR3 nucleotide sequence: TGTGCCAGCAGCTTAGGGGCAAACTACGAGCAGTACTTC. The full variable domain, in which reference TRBV7-2 and TRBJ2-7 provide the parts outside the CDR3, is GAGVSQSPSNKVTEKGKDVELRCDPISGHTALYWYRQSLGQGLEFLIYFQGNSAPDKSGLPSDRFSAERTGGSVSTLTIQRTQQEDSAVYLCASSLGANYEQYFGPGTRLTVT.

This clone has only one observation. The CDR3 reads CASSLAGAGNTEAFF. In DNA form, the CDR3 reads TGTGCCAGCAGCTTAGCGGGGGCTGGGAACACTGAAGCTTTCTTT. J is TRBJ1-1 and V is TRBV7-3; weak D call: TRBD1 (6 bases). The CDR3 extends over 15 amino acids. The V and J ends lost 2 bases and 1 base respectively, with 11 bases between them. Germline CDR1 reads SGHTA; CDR2 reads FQGTGA. Complete variable domain (other parts from reference TRBV7-3 and TRBJ1-1): GAGVSQTPSNKVTEKGKYVELRCDPISGHTALYWYRQSLGQGPEFLIYFQGTGAADDSGLPNDRFFAVRPEGSVSTLKIQRTERGDSAVYLCASSLAGAGNTEAFFGQGTRLTVV.

This chain connects TRBV5-1 to TRBJ2-1; D is perhaps TRBD2 (6 bases). The CDR3 is 18 amino acids. CDR1 and CDR2 from the germline V gene are SGHRS and YFSETQ. V lost 0 bases and J lost 2, with 18 bases in between. This CDR3 reads CASSLGYDNRLAYNEQFF. The CDR3, as DNA: TGCGCCAGCAGCTTGGGATACGATAACCGACTAGCCTACAATGAGCAGTTCTTC.

The genes are TRBV7-9 and TRBJ2-2; 12 nucleotides line up with TRBD2. V gave up 5 bases and J gave up 6 bases; unmatched junction bases: 10. Germline V gives CDR1 SEHNR, CDR2 FQNEAQ (reference sequence). This CDR3 spans 17 amino acids. CDR3 DNA sequence: TGTGCCAGCAGCCCACAGACTAGCGGGAGAAGAGCCGGGGAGCTGTTTTTT. This encodes CASSPQTSGRRAGELFF.

The J gene is TRBJ2-3, the V gene TRBV7-9, with 7 bases lining up with TRBD2. The germline CDR1 and CDR2 sequences are SEHNR and FQNEAQ (reference sequence). This CDR3 is built from 18 residues. The V and J ends lost 5 bases and 2 bases, in that order; junction bases with no gene match: 16. The CDR3 region is CASSISAGLGVTTDTQYF. The DNA for the CDR3 is TGTGCCAGCAGCATTAGCGCAGGACTAGGAGTAACCACAGATACGCAGTATTTT.